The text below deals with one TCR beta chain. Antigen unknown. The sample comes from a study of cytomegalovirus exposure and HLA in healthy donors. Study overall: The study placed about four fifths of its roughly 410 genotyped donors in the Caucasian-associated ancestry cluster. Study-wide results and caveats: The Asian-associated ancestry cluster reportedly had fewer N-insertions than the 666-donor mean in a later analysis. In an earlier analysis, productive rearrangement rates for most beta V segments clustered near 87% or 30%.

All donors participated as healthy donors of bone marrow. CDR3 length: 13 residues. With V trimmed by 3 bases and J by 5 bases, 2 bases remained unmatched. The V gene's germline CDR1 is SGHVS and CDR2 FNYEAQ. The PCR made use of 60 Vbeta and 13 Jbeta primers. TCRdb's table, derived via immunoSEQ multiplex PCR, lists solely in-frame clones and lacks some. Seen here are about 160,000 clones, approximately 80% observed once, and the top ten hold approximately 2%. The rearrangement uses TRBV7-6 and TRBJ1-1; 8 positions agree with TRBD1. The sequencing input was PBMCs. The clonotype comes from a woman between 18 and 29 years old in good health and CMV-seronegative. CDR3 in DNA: TGTGCCAGCAGCTTGGGACAGGCGACTGAAGCTTTCTTT. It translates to CASSLGQATEAFF.